These 22 T cell receptor beta chains originate from one sample sequenced in a study of early T cells in non-severe SARS-CoV-2 infection. Each CDR3 protein gets one entry after TCRdb re-called the 5' RACE reads with MiXCR. Of about 27,000 distinct CDR3 sequences in the sample, about 4% are singletons; the top ten hold more than 5%. The specimen sequenced was whole blood. Receptors originate from an adult who was a healthcare worker with PCR-confirmed SARS-CoV-2 infection or an uninfected control (not recorded which).

Comment on this clonotype: This could be a read error, since a much larger clone is one nucleotide away. The V call is TRBV12-3 or TRBV12-4, the J call TRBJ2-1; no firm D call. The CDR3 is 14 residues long. Trimming left V 6 bases short and J 9 bases short, with 18 bases between. CDR3 sequence (DNA): TGTGCCAGCAGCCCCTTTGACCCACGCGGTGAGCAGTTCTTC. Translating gives CASSPFDPRGEQFF.

This clonotype was counted at least ten times. This chain connects TRBV20-1 to TRBJ2-3; 7 bases are shared with TRBD2. The ends lost 6 bases at V and 0 bases at J; junction bases unmatched: 9. The CDR3 has 15 amino acids. CDR1 and CDR2 (germline): DFQATT, SNEGSKA (reference sequence). DNA for the CDR3: TGCAGTGCACGCACCGGGACTACAAGCACAGATACGCAGTATTTT. This gives the protein CSARTGTTSTDTQYF.

This clonotype appeared many times. The chain has TRBV5-1 and TRBJ2-7, with 8 bases lining up with TRBD1. The CDR3 is 18 residues long. Germline CDR1 SGHRS, CDR2 YFSETQ. V shed 0 bases, J shed 1 base, and the junction held 12 bases outside the gene matches. For the CDR3, the DNA is TGCGCCAGCAGCTTGGCCAGCGGCAGGGGGCACCCTTCCTACGAGCAGTACTTC. Amino acid sequence: CASSLASGRGHPSYEQYF. The variable domain in full, with the rest retrieved from reference TRBV5-1 and TRBJ2-7, is KAGVTQTPRYLIKTRGQQVTLSCSPISGHRSVSWYQQTPGQGLQFLFEYFSETQRNKGNFPGRFSGRQFSNSRSEMNVSTLELGDSALYLCASSLASGRGHPSYEQYFGPGTRLTVT.

The chain carries TRBV29-1 and TRBJ2-7, with unresolved D. Trimming shortened V by 7 bases and J by 4 bases, and 14 bases separated the two germline ends. CDR1 and CDR2 from the germline V gene are SQVTM and ANQGSEA. The CDR3 consists of 12 residues. The DNA of the CDR3 is TGCAGCGCCCGGTGGACGGCGTACGAGCAGTACTTC. Residues: CSARWTAYEQYF.

This clonotype has at least ten counts. The gene calls are TRBV7-6 and TRBJ2-1; 10 positions agree with TRBD2. This CDR3 spans 16 amino acids. CDR1 SGHVS and CDR2 FNYEAQ come from the germline V gene. Trimming removed 2 bases from V and 8 bases from J; junction bases left unmatched: 9. The CDR3 nucleotides are TGTGCCAGCAGCTTATCGGCGGGACTAGCGTCCTATGAGCAGTTCTTC. Its translation: CASSLSAGLASYEQFF.

This clonotype was detected only a few times. The J gene is TRBJ2-2, the V gene TRBV5-4; D unclear. This CDR3 contains 13 residues. Trimming took off 0 bases at V and 4 bases at J, with 4 bases between the two ends. Germline V gene data show CDR1 as SGHNT and CDR2 as YYREEE (reference sequence). The CDR3 protein is CASSLGLTGELFF. CDR3 nucleotides: TGTGCCAGCAGCTTGGGTCTCACCGGGGAGCTGTTTTTT.

This clonotype was seen a few times. The chain links TRBV6-4 to TRBJ1-2; TRBD1 matches at 7 bases. The CDR3 consists of 14 residues. Germline CDR1 is MRHNA and CDR2 is SNTAGT. Germline trimming cut 6 bases from V and 3 bases from J; bases unmatched to any gene: 7. Written as DNA, the CDR3 is TGTGCCAGCAGGGCGACAGGGTTTGACTATGGCTACACCTTC. This sequence encodes CASRATGFDYGYTF.

This rearrangement joins TRBV5-4 to TRBJ2-5; no definite D call. This CDR3 is 15 amino acids long. The V end lost 4 bases, the J end lost 7 bases, and 20 bases lay between the germline ends. Germline V CDR1 and CDR2: SGHNT, YYREEE (reference sequence). CDR3: CASSPTVGSEGTQYF. The CDR3 bases are TGTGCCAGCAGCCCAACTGTGGGGTCTGAAGGGACCCAGTACTTC. Full variable domain (outside the CDR3, taken from reference TRBV5-4 and TRBJ2-5): ETGVTQSPTHLIKTRGQQVTLRCSSQSGHNTVSWYQQALGQGPQFIFQYYREEENGRGNFPPRFSGLQFPNYSSELNVNALELDDSALYLCASSPTVGSEGTQYFGPGTRLLVL.

The sample holds many counts of this clonotype. V and J are TRBV9 and TRBJ2-3, with TRBD2 matching over 9 bases. The V gene end was trimmed by 4 bases and the J gene end by 0 bases; junction bases not matched to a gene: 3. Germline V lookup: CDR1 SGDLS, CDR2 YYNGEE. The CDR3 is made up of 15 amino acids. As DNA, the CDR3 is TGTGCCAGCAGCTTTAGCGGGAGAAGCACAGATACGCAGTATTTT. It specifies CASSFSGRSTDTQYF. The complete variable domain, with remaining parts taken from reference TRBV9 and TRBJ2-3, reads DSGVTQTPKHLITATGQRVTLRCSPRSGDLSVYWYQQSLDQGLQFLIQYYNGEERAKGNILERFSAQQFPDLHSELNLSSLELGDSALYFCASSFSGRSTDTQYFGPGTRLTVL.

This clonotype came up a few times. The chain uses TRBV11-2 and TRBJ2-3; D is perhaps TRBD1 (6 bases). Germline V gives CDR1 SGHAT, CDR2 FQNNGV. V dropped 4 bases and J dropped 1 base, with 15 bases sitting between them. This CDR3 region has 16 residues. In DNA form, the CDR3 reads TGTGCCAGCAGCTCCCGGGACACTACACGCACAGATACGCAGTATTTT. Protein sequence: CASSSRDTTRTDTQYF.

This clonotype was counted between two and nine times. The V and J genes are TRBV29-1 and TRBJ2-3; possible D gene TRBD2, 6 bases. V lost 6 bases to trimming and J lost 4 bases, with 14 bases between them. Looked up from germline, CDR1 is SQVTM and CDR2 is ANQGSEA. The CDR3 covers 13 residues. This chain's CDR3 is CSVEYGTSDTQYF. CDR3 in DNA: TGCAGCGTGGAATACGGGACTTCAGATACGCAGTATTTT.

This clonotype is classed as medium-sized. V and J are TRBV11-2 and TRBJ2-6; 7 bases agree with TRBD1. Trimming removed 1 base from V and 0 bases from J; junction bases left unmatched: 3. This CDR3 is built from 17 residues. The germline V gene has CDR1 SGHAT and CDR2 FQNNGV. CDR3 nucleotide sequence: TGTGCCAGCAGCTTAGGGACAGGACACTCTGGGGCCAACGTCCTGACTTTC. It yields the protein CASSLGTGHSGANVLTF. The full variable domain, rest sourced from reference TRBV11-2 and TRBJ2-6, is EAGVAQSPRYKIIEKRQSVAFWCNPISGHATLYWYQQILGQGPKLLIQFQNNGVVDDSQLPKDRFSAERLKGVDSTLKIQPAKLEDSAVYLCASSLGTGHSGANVLTFGAGSRLTVL.

The table lists this clonotype with many counts. This sequence joins TRBV6-6 and TRBJ2-1, with a tentative D call TRBD1 (6 bases). The germline V gene has CDR1 MNHNY and CDR2 SVGAGI (reference sequence). Trimming removed 8 bases from V and 8 bases from J, with 19 bases in between. This CDR3 contains 14 residues. In nucleotides, the CDR3 is TGTGCCAGCTACCCCCGAACAGGGAGCTATGAGCAGTTCTTC. Translating gives CASYPRTGSYEQFF.

The CDR3 loop reads CASSAGLAGAGTGELFF. In DNA form, the CDR3 reads TGTGCCAGCAGTGCGGGACTAGCGGGAGCGGGTACCGGGGAGCTGTTTTTT. The J gene is TRBJ2-2, the V gene TRBV5-4; 14 nucleotides agree with TRBD2. The V gene end was trimmed by 5 bases and the J gene end by 5 bases; junction bases not matched to a gene: 8. CDR1 and CDR2 from the germline V gene are SGHNT and YYREEE (reference sequence). This CDR3 has 17 amino acids.

In its sample, this clonotype was seen many times. V and J are TRBV5-1 and TRBJ2-1; 8 bases line up with TRBD2. This CDR3 spans 17 amino acids. Germline values: CDR1 SGHRS, CDR2 YFSETQ. The V gene end was trimmed by 1 base and the J gene end by 5 bases; junction bases not matched to a gene: 11. CDR3 amino acids: CASSLSVALADHNEQFF. The CDR3 DNA sequence: TGCGCCAGCAGCTTGAGTGTAGCACTAGCGGATCACAATGAGCAGTTCTTC.

This clonotype was detected ten times or more. V usage is TRBV4-2 and J usage is TRBJ2-2, with D maybe TRBD2 (5 bases). Germline V CDR1 and CDR2: LGHNA, YNFKEQ. The V gene lost 0 bases and the J gene lost 8 bases, with 10 bases spanning the gap. The CDR3 consists of 14 residues. The CDR3 reads CASSQDPSLGELFF. CDR3 DNA sequence: TGTGCCAGCAGCCAAGACCCTAGCTTGGGGGAGCTGTTTTTT.

This clonotype was recorded at least ten times. The gene calls are TRBV9 and TRBJ2-7; D is tentatively TRBD1 or TRBD2 (5 bases each). The germline V gene encodes CDR1 SGDLS and CDR2 YYNGEE. The CDR3 totals 15 residues. V was trimmed by 0 bases and J by 0 bases, leaving 10 bases between them. CDR3 DNA: TGTGCCAGCAGCGTAGCCGCAGGGACCTCCTACGAGCAGTACTTC. It specifies CASSVAAGTSYEQYF. Variable domain in full (rest from reference TRBV9 and TRBJ2-7): DSGVTQTPKHLITATGQRVTLRCSPRSGDLSVYWYQQSLDQGLQFLIQYYNGEERAKGNILERFSAQQFPDLHSELNLSSLELGDSALYFCASSVAAGTSYEQYFGPGTRLTVT.

This clonotype was observed many times. The V and J genes are TRBV11-3 and TRBJ2-1; D remains ambiguous. Between the trimmed V and J ends, which lost 3 bases and 0 bases, there was a span of 9 bases. Germline V gives CDR1 SGHNT, CDR2 YENEEA. The CDR3 contains 15 residues. CDR3 sequence: CASSFYLSSYNEQFF. Here the CDR3 DNA reads TGTGCCAGCAGCTTTTACTTGAGCTCCTACAATGAGCAGTTCTTC.

This clonotype was seen at least ten times. CDR3 DNA sequence: TGTGCCAGCAGCTTGGAGGGCCGGTATGGCTACACCTTC. It encodes CASSLEGRYGYTF. The chain carries TRBV5-5 and TRBJ1-2, with no clear D. This CDR3 region has 13 residues. Germline CDR1 SGHKS, CDR2 YYEKEE (reference sequence). Trimming cost V 0 bases and J 5 bases, with 8 bases left between them.

This clonotype was seen at least ten times. The chain recombines TRBV13 with TRBJ2-2, with 8 bases matching TRBD1. Germline CDR1 is PRHDT and CDR2 is FYEKMQ (reference sequence). V lost 5 bases and J lost 5; bases outside the gene matches: 7. The CDR3 loop spans 15 amino acids. The CDR3 sequence is CASSPGQGSTGELFF. The CDR3 nucleotides are TGTGCCAGCAGCCCCGGACAGGGATCGACCGGGGAGCTGTTTTTT.

This clonotype counts as medium-sized. DNA of the CDR3: TGTGCCAGCAGCTTCCAATGGAGCAATCAGCCCCAGCATTTT. Amino acids: CASSFQWSNQPQHF. The chain recombines TRBV7-2 with TRBJ1-5; no clear D gene. The ends were cut back, 3 bases at V and 1 base at J, with 7 bases in the middle. Germline V gene data show CDR1 as SGHTA and CDR2 as FQGNSA. This CDR3 comprises 14 residues. The whole variable domain, filled in from reference TRBV7-2 and TRBJ1-5, reads GAGVSQSPSNKVTEKGKDVELRCDPISGHTALYWYRQSLGQGLEFLIYFQGNSAPDKSGLPSDRFSAERTGGSVSTLTIQRTQQEDSAVYLCASSFQWSNQPQHFGDGTRLSIL.

This clonotype was found a few times. J is TRBJ2-1 and V is TRBV7-6, with 10 bases fitting TRBD2. Germline V gives CDR1 SGHVS, CDR2 FNYEAQ. This CDR3 spans 16 amino acids. The J segment lost 5 bases and the V segment lost 3 bases, leaving 7 bases of the junction unmatched. The CDR3, as DNA: TGTGCCAGCAGCTTTCGGACTAGCGGTTTCAACAATGAGCAGTTCTTC. It is translated as CASSFRTSGFNNEQFF.